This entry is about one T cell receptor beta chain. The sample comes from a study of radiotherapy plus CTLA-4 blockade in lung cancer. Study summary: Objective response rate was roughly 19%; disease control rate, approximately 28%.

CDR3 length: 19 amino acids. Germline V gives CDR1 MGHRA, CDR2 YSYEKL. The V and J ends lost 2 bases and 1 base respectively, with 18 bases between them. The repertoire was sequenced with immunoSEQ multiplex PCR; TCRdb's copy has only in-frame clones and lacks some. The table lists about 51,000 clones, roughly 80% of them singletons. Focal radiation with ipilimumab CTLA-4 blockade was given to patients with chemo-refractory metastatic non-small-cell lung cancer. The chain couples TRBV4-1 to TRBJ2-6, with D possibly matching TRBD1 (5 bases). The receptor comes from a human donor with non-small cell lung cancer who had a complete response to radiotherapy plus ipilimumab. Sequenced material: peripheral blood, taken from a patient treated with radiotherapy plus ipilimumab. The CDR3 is CASSQSFRVPISGANVLTF. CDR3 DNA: TGCGCCAGCAGCCAATCATTCAGGGTTCCAATATCTGGGGCCAACGTCCTGACTTTC.